These 9 T cell receptor beta chains were all obtained from the same sample, sequenced in a study of blood T cell repertoires in COVID-19. This table comes from immunoSEQ multiplex PCR, and its TCRdb copy is limited to in-frame clones, with some not included. Seen here are a few hundred thousand clones, around nine tenths observed once, and the top ten hold approximately 2%. Sample: peripheral blood. These receptors all stem from a woman in her twenties or thirties with COVID-19, enrolled during active disease.

A single count supports this clone. CDR3 DNA sequence: TGTGCCAGCAGTTACAGTTATGCCACTGAAGCTTTCTTT. Protein product: CASSYSYATEAFF. This chain joins TRBV27 and TRBJ1-1; no reliable D call. Germline V gene sequence: CDR1 MNHEY, CDR2 SMNVEV (reference sequence). The V end lost 4 bases, the J end lost 4 bases, and 10 bases lay between the germline ends. The CDR3 consists of 13 residues.

The chain carries TRBV11-1 and TRBJ2-5; 9 nucleotides agree with TRBD2. The ends lost 4 bases at V and 2 bases at J; junction bases unmatched: 2. In germline, CDR1 is SGHAT, CDR2 FQDESV (reference sequence). The CDR3 loop spans 14 amino acids. This chain's CDR3 is CASSSRGGQETQYF. The CDR3 nucleotides read TGTGCCAGCAGCTCGCGGGGGGGGCAAGAGACCCAGTACTTC.

The DNA for the CDR3 is TGTGCCATCAGTGAGTCTTTTGTACGCGGGGGCCGCTCTGGGGCCAACGTCCTGACTTTC. This encodes CAISESFVRGGRSGANVLTF. The chain combines TRBV10-3 with TRBJ2-6, with D perhaps TRBD2 (7 bases). V was cut by 0 bases and J by 0 bases, with 18 bases left in between. Germline V gene lookup returns CDR1 ENHRY and CDR2 SYGVKD. This CDR3 has 20 amino acids.

The V gene is TRBV5-5, the J gene TRBJ1-1; 8 bases align to TRBD1. The CDR3 has 16 residues. The germline CDR1 and CDR2 sequences are SGHKS and YYEKEE (reference sequence). V lost 3 bases and J lost 5; bases outside the gene matches: 12. This CDR3 is CASSWTGPSAGTEAFF. The CDR3 nucleotides are TGTGCCAGCAGCTGGACAGGGCCGTCGGCAGGGACTGAAGCTTTCTTT.

This chain connects TRBV7-2 to TRBJ2-1; D is possibly TRBD1 (5 bases). Per the germline V gene, CDR1 is SGHTA and CDR2 is FQGNSA. This CDR3 is built from 15 residues. V was shortened by 1 base and J by 7 bases, with 14 bases between the two germline ends. The CDR3 sequence is CASSLEPGPWNEQFF. The CDR3 region has the DNA TGTGCCAGCAGCTTAGAGCCAGGGCCGTGGAATGAGCAGTTCTTC.

J is TRBJ1-1 and V is TRBV6-6, with TRBD1 matching over 7 bases. V lost 8 bases and J lost 5; bases outside the gene matches: 8. The germline V gene encodes CDR1 MNHNY and CDR2 SVGAGI (reference sequence). This CDR3 is 13 amino acids long. The CDR3 reads CASGEQGRTEAFF. CDR3 bases: TGTGCCAGCGGGGAACAGGGGCGGACTGAAGCTTTCTTT.

The chain carries TRBV9 and TRBJ2-5; 7 bases fit TRBD1. The CDR3 sequence is 16 residues long. The germline V gene encodes CDR1 SGDLS and CDR2 YYNGEE. With 7 bases clipped from V and 1 base from J, the junction kept 13 bases outside the gene matches. The CDR3 is CASSWGTGALQETQYF. Written as DNA, the CDR3 is TGTGCCAGCTCGTGGGGAACAGGGGCCCTCCAAGAGACCCAGTACTTC.

This chain uses TRBV6-1 with TRBJ2-1; tentatively, D is TRBD1 (5 bases). Deletions cut 3 bases from V and 9 bases from J, with 18 bases between. The CDR3 sequence is 15 residues long. CDR1 and CDR2 from the germline V gene are MNHNS and SASEGT. The CDR3 DNA sequence: TGTGCCAGCAGTGATCCTCACCAAGGGGTGGGTGAGCAGTTCTTC. Translated: CASSDPHQGVGEQFF.

As regards this clone: Within the sample, other DNA sequences also encode this same CDR3. This sequence joins TRBV4-1 and TRBJ2-3; a weak D match, TRBD1 (6 bases). This CDR3 comprises 15 residues. Germline V gives CDR1 MGHRA, CDR2 YSYEKL. Trimming stripped 0 bases from V and 1 base from J, with 8 bases between. In nucleotides, the CDR3 is TGCGCCAGCAGCCAAGAAAGACAGGGCACAGATACGCAGTATTTT. It yields the protein CASSQERQGTDTQYF.